These 9 T cell receptor beta chains were sequenced from one sample in a study of T cell responses to AZD1222 COVID-19 vaccine. Data came from immunoSEQ multiplex PCR; TCRdb stores just in-frame clones and leaves some out. The table records tens of thousands of clones, less than 90% of them present only once. This material consisted of peripheral blood, taken 28 days after the second AZD1222 dose. The receptors were gathered from an adult who received the AZD1222 COVID-19 vaccine.

J is TRBJ1-3 and V is TRBV20-1, with D possibly being TRBD1 (6 bases). The CDR3 loop spans 14 amino acids. The V gene lost 3 bases and the J gene lost 6 bases, with 15 bases spanning the gap. Germline V CDR1 and CDR2: DFQATT, SNEGSKA (reference sequence). CDR3 coding DNA: TGCAGTGCTAGTAGAGGGGGTGTTGAAAACACCATATATTTT. It encodes CSASRGGVENTIYF.

The chain has TRBV5-1 and TRBJ2-5; 7 bases are shared with TRBD1. Germline loops: CDR1 SGHRS, CDR2 YFSETQ. With V trimmed by 2 bases and J by 5 bases, 15 bases remained unmatched. This CDR3 has 17 amino acids. The CDR3 loop reads CASSFRSWRGGEETQYF. The CDR3 DNA reads as TGCGCCAGCAGCTTTCGCTCCTGGCGAGGGGGCGAGGAGACCCAGTACTTC.

J is TRBJ2-3 and V is TRBV18; D uncertain. Germline CDR1 and CDR2: KGHSH and LQKENI. Trimming left V 3 bases short and J 6 bases short, with 7 bases between. CDR3 size: 12 residues. CDR3 residues: CASSPAPDTQYF. CDR3 in DNA: TGTGCCAGCTCACCGGCCCCTGATACGCAGTATTTT.

This clone was observed a few times. CDR3 sequence reads: CAISESKTTSYEQYF. The CDR3 DNA reads TGTGCCATCAGTGAGTCGAAGACAACAAGCTACGAGCAGTACTTC. V gene TRBV10-3 combines with J gene TRBJ2-7; D gene ambiguous. V lost 0 bases to trimming and J lost 3 bases, with 12 bases between them. This CDR3 contains 15 residues. Looked up from germline, CDR1 is ENHRY and CDR2 is SYGVKD.

This clone was seen only once. This chain uses TRBV5-1 with TRBJ2-7; tentatively, D is TRBD1 (7 bases). Looked up from germline, CDR1 is SGHRS and CDR2 is YFSETQ. This CDR3 region has 14 residues. Between the trimmed V and J ends, which lost 0 bases and 7 bases, there was a span of 14 bases. The CDR3 here is CASSLVEGATEQYF. CDR3 DNA sequence: TGCGCCAGCAGCTTGGTGGAGGGGGCTACGGAGCAGTACTTC.

The CDR3 sequence is CASSASLGGFGYTF. The CDR3 coding sequence is TGTGCCAGCAGCGCCAGCCTAGGGGGTTTTGGCTACACCTTC. V and J are TRBV7-9 and TRBJ1-2; D may be TRBD1 (6 bases). The CDR3 has 14 residues. Germline V CDR1 and CDR2: SEHNR, FQNEAQ (reference sequence). V shed 5 bases and J shed 7 bases, with 17 bases lying between them.

A single count supports this clone. The V gene is TRBV6-5, the J gene TRBJ1-1, with D perhaps matching TRBD1 (5 bases). V lost 3 bases, J lost 5 bases, and 10 bases lay in between. The CDR3 runs to 13 residues. Germline CDR1 and CDR2: MNHEY and SVGAGI. The CDR3 nucleotides are TGTGCCAGCAGTTATTCCAGGGTTACTGAAGCTTTCTTT. It is translated as CASSYSRVTEAFF.

The rearrangement joins TRBV6-5 to TRBJ1-1; 7 nucleotides line up with TRBD1. CDR1 is MNHEY and CDR2 is SVGAGI in the germline V gene. The CDR3 sequence is 12 residues long. Trimming removed 6 bases from V and 5 bases from J; junction bases left unmatched: 3. The CDR3 region has the DNA TGTGCCAGCAGGACAGGGTCTACTGAAGCTTTCTTT. It yields the protein CASRTGSTEAFF.

The chain links TRBV7-9 to TRBJ1-1; 10 bases fit TRBD1. CDR1 SEHNR and CDR2 FQNEAQ come from the germline V gene (reference sequence). V lost 5 bases, J lost 3 bases, and 6 bases stayed unmatched. This CDR3 contains 15 residues. The CDR3 bases are TGTGCCAGCAGCGCACTAGGGACAGGGGACACTGAAGCTTTCTTT. This gives the protein CASSALGTGDTEAFF.